This T cell receptor beta chain was captured in a study of identical twins. Findings and limits, study-wide: Where beta out-of-frame sequences were concerned, excess twin sharing was weaker.

A word on this clonotype: The antigen is unknown. Germline is not matched at one junction end, which may reflect a read error.

TCRdb reprocessed the 5' RACE reads via MiXCR and lists one record per CDR3 protein. Of some 300,000 distinct CDR3 sequences listed, roughly 12% were seen once; the top ten hold just over 7%. The same data also contributed to another study, on yellow fever vaccine responses in identical twins. This second study notes: Reports say the vaccine T cell response in twins looked partly convergent and partly personalized.

The specimen was CD8+ T cells sorted from blood. The TCR sequence derives from a woman under 30 in good health.

CDR3 sequence reads: CASSQGPLDEAFF. The CDR3 DNA sequence: TGCGCCAGCAGCCAGGGCCCCCTCGATGAAGCCTTCTTT. V gene TRBV4-1 combines with J gene TRBJ1-1; no clear D. This CDR3 is built from 13 residues. Germline V gene lookup returns CDR1 MGHRA and CDR2 YSYEKL.